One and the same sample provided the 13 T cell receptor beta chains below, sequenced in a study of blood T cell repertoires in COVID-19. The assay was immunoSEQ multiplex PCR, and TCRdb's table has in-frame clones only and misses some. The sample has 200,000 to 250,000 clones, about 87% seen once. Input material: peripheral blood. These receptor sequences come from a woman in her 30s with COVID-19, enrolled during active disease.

DNA of the CDR3: TGTGCCAGCAGTGTGCCGATTACAAGCTCCTACGAGCAGTACTTC. Protein: CASSVPITSSYEQYF. The rearrangement uses TRBV2 and TRBJ2-7; D unresolved. The CDR3 contains 15 residues. Trimming took 4 bases from V and 0 from J, leaving 13 bases between them. In germline, CDR1 is SNHLY, CDR2 FYNNEI.

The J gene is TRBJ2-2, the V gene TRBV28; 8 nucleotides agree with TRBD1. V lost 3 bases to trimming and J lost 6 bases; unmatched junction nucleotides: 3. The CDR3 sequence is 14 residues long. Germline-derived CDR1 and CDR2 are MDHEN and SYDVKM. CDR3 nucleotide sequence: TGTGCCAGCAGTTTCGGACAGGGTGCCGGGGAGCTGTTTTTT. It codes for CASSFGQGAGELFF.

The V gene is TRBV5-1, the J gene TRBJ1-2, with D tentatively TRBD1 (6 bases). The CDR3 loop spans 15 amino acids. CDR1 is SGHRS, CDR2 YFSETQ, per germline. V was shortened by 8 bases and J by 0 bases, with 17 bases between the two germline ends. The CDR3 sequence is CASRLTTGPNYGYTF. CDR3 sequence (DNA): TGCGCCAGTCGCCTAACAACAGGGCCTAACTATGGCTACACCTTC. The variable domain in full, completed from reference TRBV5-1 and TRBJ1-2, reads KAGVTQTPRYLIKTRGQQVTLSCSPISGHRSVSWYQQTPGQGLQFLFEYFSETQRNKGNFPGRFSGRQFSNSRSEMNVSTLELGDSALYLCASRLTTGPNYGYTFGSGTRLTVV.

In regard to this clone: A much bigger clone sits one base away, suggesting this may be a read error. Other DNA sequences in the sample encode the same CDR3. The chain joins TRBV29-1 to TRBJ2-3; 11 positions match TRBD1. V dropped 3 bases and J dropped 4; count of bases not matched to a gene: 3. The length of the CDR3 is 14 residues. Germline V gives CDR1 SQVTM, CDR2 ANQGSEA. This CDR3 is CSVEGQGVADTQYF. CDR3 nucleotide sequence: TGCAGCGTTGAGGGACAGGGGGTAGCAGATACGCAGTATTTT.

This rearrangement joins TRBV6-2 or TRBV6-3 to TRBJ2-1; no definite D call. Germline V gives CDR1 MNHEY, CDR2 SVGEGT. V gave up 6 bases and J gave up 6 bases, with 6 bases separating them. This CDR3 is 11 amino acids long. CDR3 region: CASSIANEQFF. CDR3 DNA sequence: TGTGCCAGCAGCATAGCCAATGAGCAGTTCTTC.

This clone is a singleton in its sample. Here the CDR3 reads CASSSRGTPEAFF. The CDR3 nucleotides are TGTGCCAGCAGTTCGCGCGGAACCCCTGAAGCTTTCTTT. V and J are TRBV27 and TRBJ1-1; no reliable D call. This CDR3 has 13 amino acids. Germline V gene sequence: CDR1 MNHEY, CDR2 SMNVEV (reference sequence). Between the trimmed V and J ends, which lost 4 bases and 6 bases, there was a span of 12 bases.

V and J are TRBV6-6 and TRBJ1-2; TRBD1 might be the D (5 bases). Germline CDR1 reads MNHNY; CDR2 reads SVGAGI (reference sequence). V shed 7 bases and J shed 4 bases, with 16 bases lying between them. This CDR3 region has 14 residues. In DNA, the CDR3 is TGTGCCAGCACCGGACGGGCCGGGGGCTATGGCTACACCTTC. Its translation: CASTGRAGGYGYTF.

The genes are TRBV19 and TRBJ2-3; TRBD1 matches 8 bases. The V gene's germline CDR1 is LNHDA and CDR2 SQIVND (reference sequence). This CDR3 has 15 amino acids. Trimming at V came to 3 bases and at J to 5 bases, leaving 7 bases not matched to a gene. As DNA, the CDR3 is TGTGCCAGTAGTATTTTGACAGGGGTTAGAGATACGCAGTATTTT. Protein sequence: CASSILTGVRDTQYF.

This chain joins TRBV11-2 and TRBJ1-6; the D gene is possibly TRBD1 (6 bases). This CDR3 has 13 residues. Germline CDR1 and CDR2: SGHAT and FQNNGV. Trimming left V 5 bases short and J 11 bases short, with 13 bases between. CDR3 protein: CASSPGQRPPLHF. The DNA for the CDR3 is TGTGCCAGCAGCCCCGGACAGCGACCACCCCTCCACTTT.

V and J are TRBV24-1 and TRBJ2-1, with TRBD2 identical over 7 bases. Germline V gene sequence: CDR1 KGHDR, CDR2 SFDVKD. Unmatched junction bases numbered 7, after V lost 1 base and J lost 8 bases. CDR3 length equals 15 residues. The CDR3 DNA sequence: TGTGCCACCAGTGATTTTTGGGGAGGGAGAGATGAGCAGTTCTTC. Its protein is CATSDFWGGRDEQFF.

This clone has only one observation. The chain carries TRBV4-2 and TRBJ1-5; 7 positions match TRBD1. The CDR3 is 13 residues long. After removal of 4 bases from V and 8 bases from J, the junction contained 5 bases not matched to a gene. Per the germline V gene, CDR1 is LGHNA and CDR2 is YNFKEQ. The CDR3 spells CASSPDRAEPQHF. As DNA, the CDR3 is TGTGCCAGCAGCCCCGACAGGGCCGAGCCCCAGCATTTT.

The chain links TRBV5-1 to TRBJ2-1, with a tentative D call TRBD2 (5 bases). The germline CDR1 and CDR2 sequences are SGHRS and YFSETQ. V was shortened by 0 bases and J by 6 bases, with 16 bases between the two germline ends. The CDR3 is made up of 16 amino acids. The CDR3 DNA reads TGCGCCAGCAGCTTGGGGCCCAGGCGGGCCGTCAATGAGCAGTTCTTC. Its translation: CASSLGPRRAVNEQFF.

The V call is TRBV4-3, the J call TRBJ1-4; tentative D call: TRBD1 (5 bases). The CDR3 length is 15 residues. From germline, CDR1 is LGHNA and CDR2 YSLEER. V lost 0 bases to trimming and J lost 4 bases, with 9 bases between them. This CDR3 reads CASSQESQGNEKLFF. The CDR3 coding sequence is TGCGCCAGCAGCCAAGAGTCGCAGGGTAATGAAAAACTGTTTTTT.